This TCR beta chain emerged from a study of vaccination effects on CD4 cells after COVID-19. Profiling relied on immunoSEQ multiplex PCR, and the TCRdb table lists in-frame clones only, not all of them. The repertoire holds about 24,000 clones, with 75% to 85% as singletons. For this clone: What it binds is unknown.

The trim removed 10 bases at V and 4 bases at J, leaving 5 bases unmatched. Germline values: CDR1 WSHSY, CDR2 SAAADI. The CDR3 consists of 14 residues. Antigen-specific CD4+ T cell clonotypes were called by their expansion after viral peptide-pool culture in ViraFEST. Isolating CD4+ T cells followed around nine days of culture. The participants, recipients of two vaccine doses, got either BNT162b2 or mRNA-1273. The chain links TRBV10-2 to TRBJ2-3, with 13 nucleotides matching TRBD2. Source: CD4+ T cells from PBMCs cultured with SARS-CoV-2 spike peptides, taken after COVID-19 vaccination. The source is a human donor who received a COVID-19 vaccine. Some clones in this sample may be carry-over from other donors' samples. CDR3 DNA sequence: TGCGCCACCTCGGGACTAGCGGGGCCAGATACGCAGTATTTT. This encodes CATSGLAGPDTQYF.